This TCR beta chain was sequenced for a study of neoadjuvant nivolumab and ipilimumab in lung cancer. Sequenced by immunoSEQ multiplex PCR; TCRdb stores in-frame clones only, minus some. The sample has under 15,000 clones, about two thirds seen once. CDR1 is SGHDN, CDR2 FVKESK, per germline. The CDR3 is 13 amino acids. V shed 1 base and J shed 6 bases, with 10 bases lying between them. This specimen was peripheral blood, taken after neoadjuvant nivolumab, alone or with ipilimumab, at or shortly before surgery. The gene calls are TRBV14 and TRBJ2-7; D assignment may be TRBD1 or TRBD2 (5 bases each). This TCR came from an adult with non-small cell lung cancer. DNA for the CDR3: TGTGCCAGCAGCCAAGTGGTTGGGGGCGAGCAGTACTTC. Its protein is CASSQVVGGEQYF.